This T cell receptor beta chain was documented in a study of T-cell reconstitution after alpha-beta-depleted transplantation in children. Unique molecular identifiers were incorporated into the prepared TCRbeta library. TCRdb re-called the PCR reads through MiXCR, storing one row per CDR3 protein. Among about 610,000 distinct CDR3 sequences listed, 8% to 11% were seen once. Trimming at V came to 4 bases and at J to 9 bases, leaving 6 bases not matched to a gene. Looked up from germline, CDR1 is SGDLS and CDR2 is YYNGEE. The CDR3 sequence is 15 residues long. This clonotype appeared many times. This receptor was identified in a human donor who donated a stem cell graft to a child with acute myeloid leukemia. The chain carries TRBV9 and TRBJ2-1, with 14 nucleotides matching TRBD2. Material: PBMCs from the stem cell graft donor, obtained from the stem cell graft. This CDR3 is CASSIGTSGSSEQFF. DNA for the CDR3: TGTGCCAGCAGCATTGGGACTAGCGGGAGTAGTGAGCAGTTCTTC.